The 21 T cell receptor beta chains reported below all come from one sample, sequenced in a study of blood T cell repertoires in COVID-19. Data came from immunoSEQ multiplex PCR; TCRdb stores just in-frame clones and leaves some out. The sample records about 300,000 clones, over 75% being singletons. The material sequenced was PBMCs or T cells enriched from blood (not recorded which). The receptor set was obtained from a young woman who had recovered from COVID-19.

The J gene is TRBJ1-2, the V gene TRBV28; 7 nucleotides agree with TRBD1. The J segment lost 2 bases and the V segment lost 3 bases, leaving 6 bases of the junction unmatched. The CDR3 consists of 15 residues. Per germline, CDR1 MDHEN and CDR2 SYDVKM. The CDR3 protein is CASSFPRTGNYGYTF. The CDR3 DNA is TGTGCCAGCAGTTTCCCTAGGACAGGAAACTATGGCTACACCTTC.

The chain joins TRBV2 to TRBJ1-2, with a weak D call TRBD1 (5 bases). Germline-derived CDR1 and CDR2 are SNHLY and FYNNEI. The CDR3 consists of 15 residues. The V end was cut by 4 bases, the J end by 3 bases, with 15 bases between. The CDR3 loop reads CASSAHLGEDYGYTF. The CDR3 DNA is TGTGCCAGCAGTGCCCACCTGGGGGAGGACTATGGCTACACCTTC.

This rearrangement joins TRBV10-3 to TRBJ2-3, with a possible D match to TRBD2 (5 bases). V was shortened by 6 bases and J by 1 base, with 5 bases between the two germline ends. CDR1 is ENHRY and CDR2 is SYGVKD in the germline V gene. The CDR3 extends over 12 amino acids. In nucleotides, the CDR3 is TGTGCCATCAGCGGGGGCACAGATACGCAGTATTTT. The encoded protein is CAISGGTDTQYF.

The rearrangement joins TRBV6-4 to TRBJ2-1, with 8 bases aligning to TRBD1. The CDR3 loop spans 13 amino acids. J was trimmed by 7 bases and V by 5 bases; bases with no gene match: 4. Germline V gene data show CDR1 as MRHNA and CDR2 as SNTAGT. The CDR3 sequence: CASSPRQGNEQFF. Written as DNA, the CDR3 is TGTGCCAGCAGTCCTCGACAGGGGAATGAGCAGTTCTTC.

The gene calls are TRBV11-2 and TRBJ2-1; TRBD2 matches 12 bases. V trimming: 3 bases; J trimming: 7 bases; junction bases outside the gene matches: 4. The CDR3 totals 15 residues. CDR1 and CDR2 from the germline V gene are SGHAT and FQNNGV. This chain's CDR3 is CASSFLAGGPNEQFF. The CDR3, as DNA: TGTGCCAGCAGCTTTCTAGCGGGAGGGCCAAATGAGCAGTTCTTC.

This clone was counted a single time. This chain connects TRBV19 to TRBJ1-2; D may be TRBD1 (5 bases). V was clipped by 1 base and J by 7 bases, with 13 bases between them. The germline gives CDR1 LNHDA, CDR2 SQIVND (reference sequence). The length of the CDR3 is 14 residues. The chain's CDR3 is CASSIGGMNGGYTF. The CDR3 coding sequence is TGTGCCAGTAGTATAGGGGGCATGAATGGTGGCTACACCTTC.

The CDR3 protein is CSVVTSGGPTDTQYF. CDR3 nucleotide sequence: TGCAGCGTTGTGACTAGCGGGGGGCCAACAGATACGCAGTATTTT. V is TRBV29-1 and J is TRBJ2-3; TRBD2 matches 13 bases. The CDR3 is made up of 15 amino acids. The J segment lost 3 bases and the V segment lost 4 bases, leaving 4 bases of the junction unmatched. Germline lookup yields CDR1 SQVTM and CDR2 ANQGSEA.

The V gene is TRBV5-1, the J gene TRBJ1-3, with D possibly being TRBD1 (5 bases). The V end lost 4 bases, the J end lost 0 bases, and 11 bases lay between the germline ends. Germline V gene lookup returns CDR1 SGHRS and CDR2 YFSETQ. The CDR3 runs 15 residues. The CDR3 bases are TGCGCCAGCAGCCCGGAGACAGTCTCTGGAAACACCATATATTTT. As protein: CASSPETVSGNTIYF.

This chain links TRBV11-2 with TRBJ1-1, with TRBD1 matching 11 bases. CDR3 length: 14 amino acids. In germline, CDR1 is SGHAT, CDR2 FQNNGV. J was trimmed by 7 bases and V by 2 bases; bases with no gene match: 3. This chain's CDR3 is CASSLTGQGGEAFF. CDR3 nucleotide sequence: TGTGCCAGCAGCTTAACGGGACAGGGGGGTGAAGCTTTCTTT.

This clone was seen a handful of times. The J gene is TRBJ2-2, the V gene TRBV5-1; no clear D gene. The CDR3 sequence is 15 residues long. The V and J ends lost 0 bases and 3 bases respectively, with 9 bases between them. Per germline, CDR1 SGHRS and CDR2 YFSETQ. Here the CDR3 DNA reads TGCGCCAGCAGCTTGGATGGCAGATACACCGGGGAGCTGTTTTTT. It specifies CASSLDGRYTGELFF.

This clone was counted a single time. This chain links TRBV11-2 with TRBJ1-1, with a weak D call TRBD1 (6 bases). CDR1 and CDR2 from the germline V gene are SGHAT and FQNNGV. There are 14 residues in the CDR3. Trimming stripped 8 bases from V and 0 bases from J, with 13 bases between. The CDR3 is CASGGQIMNTEAFF. The CDR3 nucleotides read TGTGCCAGCGGAGGACAGATTATGAACACTGAAGCTTTCTTT.

The chain combines TRBV19 with TRBJ2-1, with TRBD2 as a possible D gene (5 bases). V lost 3 bases and J lost 2, with 11 bases in between. Germline-derived CDR1 and CDR2 are LNHDA and SQIVND (reference sequence). CDR3 size: 15 residues. The CDR3: CASSMASGPYNEQFF. CDR3 nucleotide sequence: TGTGCCAGTAGTATGGCCAGCGGTCCCTACAATGAGCAGTTCTTC.

The chain joins TRBV7-8 to TRBJ2-7, with D possibly being TRBD2 (6 bases). Trimming took 2 bases from V and 1 from J, leaving 12 bases between them. Germline V CDR1 and CDR2: SGHVS, FQNEAQ. The CDR3 consists of 15 residues. Written as DNA, the CDR3 is TGTGCCAGCAGCTTACAAATAGCGGAGTCCTACGAGCAGTACTTC. Protein sequence: CASSLQIAESYEQYF.

The rearrangement uses TRBV27 and TRBJ2-7, with 8 bases matching TRBD1. Losses at the gene ends were 2 bases for V and 5 bases for J; bases not matched to a gene: 17. CDR3 size: 18 residues. CDR1 is MNHEY and CDR2 is SMNVEV in the germline V gene (reference sequence). CDR3 sequence: CASSLRLSLSDRDHEQYF. CDR3 nucleotides: TGTGCCAGCAGTTTACGTCTGTCTTTGTCGGACAGGGACCACGAGCAGTACTTC.

In this sample, this clone turned up once. This chain uses TRBV25-1 with TRBJ1-2, with D possibly being TRBD1 (5 bases). CDR3 length: 14 amino acids. V was trimmed by 1 base and J by 4 bases, leaving 10 bases between them. CDR1 and CDR2 (germline): MGHDK, SYGVNS. The CDR3 DNA reads as TGTGCCAGCAGTGAATTCAGGGAATCCTATGGCTACACCTTC. Encoded protein: CASSEFRESYGYTF.

The chain uses TRBV15 and TRBJ1-3, with D possibly TRBD1 on 6 matching bases. Per germline, CDR1 LNHNV and CDR2 YYDKDF (reference sequence). The CDR3 spans 15 residues. The V and J ends lost 1 base and 2 bases respectively, with 9 bases between them. Written as DNA, the CDR3 is TGTGCCACCAGCAGAGCACAGGGACCTGGAAACACCATATATTTT. Its translation: CATSRAQGPGNTIYF.

This clone occurred once. The CDR3 loop is CASSSTGAYGYTF. Here the CDR3 DNA reads TGTGCCAGCAGTTCCACAGGGGCCTATGGCTACACCTTC. The chain recombines TRBV12-3 or TRBV12-4 with TRBJ1-2, with TRBD1 matching 7 bases. This CDR3 region has 13 residues. V dropped 4 bases and J dropped 4; count of bases not matched to a gene: 3.

This clone was counted between two and nine times. The J gene is TRBJ1-1, the V gene TRBV3-1 (or the pseudogene TRBV3-2), with 10 bases aligning to TRBD1. CDR3 length: 14 residues. After removal of 0 bases from V and 7 bases from J, the junction contained 2 bases not matched to a gene. Germline loops: CDR1 LGHDT, CDR2 YNNKEL (reference sequence). DNA of the CDR3: TGTGCCAGCAGCCAAGAAGGGACAGGGGATGAAGCTTTCTTT. It specifies CASSQEGTGDEAFF.

This clone was counted a single time. The chain is built from TRBV7-9 and TRBJ2-5, with 7 bases fitting TRBD1. The CDR3 is 18 amino acids. In germline, CDR1 is SEHNR, CDR2 FQNEAQ (reference sequence). Trimming at V came to 4 bases and at J to 3 bases, leaving 17 bases not matched to a gene. The DNA of the CDR3 is TGTGCCAGCAGCTCGATCCAGGGACAGAGGGGCATCAAAGAGACCCAGTACTTC. As protein: CASSSIQGQRGIKETQYF.

This chain joins TRBV7-2 and TRBJ1-1; possibly TRBD1 for D (5 bases). CDR3 length: 14 residues. Germline V lookup: CDR1 SGHTA, CDR2 FQGNSA. Trimming took off 0 bases at V and 8 bases at J, with 13 bases between the two ends. CDR3 loop: CASSLAGLAGEAFF. DNA of the CDR3: TGTGCCAGCAGCTTAGCGGGACTGGCCGGGGAAGCTTTCTTT.

The chain joins TRBV28 to TRBJ2-1; 7 nucleotides align to TRBD2. V shed 5 bases and J 4 bases; nucleotides not matched to a gene: 5. This CDR3 spans 14 amino acids. Germline V gene lookup returns CDR1 MDHEN and CDR2 SYDVKM. CDR3 in amino acids: CASSMTSPYNEQFF. The CDR3 DNA follows: TGTGCCAGCAGTATGACTAGCCCTTACAATGAGCAGTTCTTC.